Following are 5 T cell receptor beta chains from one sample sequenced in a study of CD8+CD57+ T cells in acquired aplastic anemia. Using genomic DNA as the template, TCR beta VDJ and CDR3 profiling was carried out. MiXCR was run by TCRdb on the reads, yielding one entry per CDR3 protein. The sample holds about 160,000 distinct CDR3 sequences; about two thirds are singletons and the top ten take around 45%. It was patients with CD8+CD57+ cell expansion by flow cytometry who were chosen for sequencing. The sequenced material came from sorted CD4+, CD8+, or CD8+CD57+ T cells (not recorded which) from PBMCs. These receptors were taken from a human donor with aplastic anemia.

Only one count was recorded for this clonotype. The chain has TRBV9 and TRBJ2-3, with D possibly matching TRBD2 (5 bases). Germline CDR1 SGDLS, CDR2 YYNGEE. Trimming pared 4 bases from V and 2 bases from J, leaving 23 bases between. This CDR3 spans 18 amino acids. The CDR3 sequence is CASSPSLGGDLHTDTQYF. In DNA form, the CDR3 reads TGTGCCAGCAGCCCCTCTTTAGGAGGAGACCTTCACACAGATACGCAGTATTTT.

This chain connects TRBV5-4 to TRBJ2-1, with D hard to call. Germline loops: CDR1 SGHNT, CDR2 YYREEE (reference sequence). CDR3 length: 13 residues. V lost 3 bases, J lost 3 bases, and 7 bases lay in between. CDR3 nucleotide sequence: TGTGCCAGCAGCTCGAACTACTACAATGAGCAGTTCTTC. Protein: CASSSNYYNEQFF. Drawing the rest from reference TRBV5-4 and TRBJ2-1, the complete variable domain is ETGVTQSPTHLIKTRGQQVTLRCSSQSGHNTVSWYQQALGQGPQFIFQYYREEENGRGNFPPRFSGLQFPNYSSELNVNALELDDSALYLCASSSNYYNEQFFGPGTRLTVL.

The CDR3 nucleotides are TGTGCCATCAGGAAGAGGGACACCTCCTACGAGCAGTACTTC. It specifies CAIRKRDTSYEQYF. The chain uses TRBV10-3 and TRBJ2-7; tentatively, D is TRBD1 (6 bases). V gave up 6 bases and J gave up 0 bases, with 12 bases separating them. CDR3 length: 14 residues. Germline CDR1 reads ENHRY; CDR2 reads SYGVKD.

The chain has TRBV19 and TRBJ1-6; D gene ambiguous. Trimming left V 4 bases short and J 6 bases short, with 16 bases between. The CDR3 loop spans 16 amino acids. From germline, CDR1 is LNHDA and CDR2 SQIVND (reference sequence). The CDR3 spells CASSTTPVKGNSPLHF. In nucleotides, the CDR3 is TGTGCCAGTAGTACAACGCCCGTAAAGGGTAATTCACCCCTCCACTTT.

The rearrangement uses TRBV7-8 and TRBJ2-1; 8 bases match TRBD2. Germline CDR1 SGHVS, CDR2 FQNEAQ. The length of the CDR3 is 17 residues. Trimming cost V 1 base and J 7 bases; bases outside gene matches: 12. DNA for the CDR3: TGTGCCAGCAGCTTAGTGGTGTTCGGGGGGGGCTCTAATGAGCAGTTCTTC. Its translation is CASSLVVFGGGSNEQFF.